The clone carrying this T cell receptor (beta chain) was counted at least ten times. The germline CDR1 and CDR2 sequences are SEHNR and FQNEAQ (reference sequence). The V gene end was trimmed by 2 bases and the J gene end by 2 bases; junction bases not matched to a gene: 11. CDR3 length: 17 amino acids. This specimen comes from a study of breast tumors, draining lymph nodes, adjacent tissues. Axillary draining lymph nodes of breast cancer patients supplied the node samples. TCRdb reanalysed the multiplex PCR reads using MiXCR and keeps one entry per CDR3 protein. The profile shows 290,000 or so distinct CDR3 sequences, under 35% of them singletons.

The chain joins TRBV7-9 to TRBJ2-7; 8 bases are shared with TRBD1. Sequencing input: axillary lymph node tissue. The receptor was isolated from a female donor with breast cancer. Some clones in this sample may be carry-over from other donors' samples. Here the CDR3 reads CASSLIVLTGEAYEQYF. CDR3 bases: TGTGCCAGCAGCTTAATTGTTTTGACAGGGGAAGCCTACGAGCAGTACTTC.